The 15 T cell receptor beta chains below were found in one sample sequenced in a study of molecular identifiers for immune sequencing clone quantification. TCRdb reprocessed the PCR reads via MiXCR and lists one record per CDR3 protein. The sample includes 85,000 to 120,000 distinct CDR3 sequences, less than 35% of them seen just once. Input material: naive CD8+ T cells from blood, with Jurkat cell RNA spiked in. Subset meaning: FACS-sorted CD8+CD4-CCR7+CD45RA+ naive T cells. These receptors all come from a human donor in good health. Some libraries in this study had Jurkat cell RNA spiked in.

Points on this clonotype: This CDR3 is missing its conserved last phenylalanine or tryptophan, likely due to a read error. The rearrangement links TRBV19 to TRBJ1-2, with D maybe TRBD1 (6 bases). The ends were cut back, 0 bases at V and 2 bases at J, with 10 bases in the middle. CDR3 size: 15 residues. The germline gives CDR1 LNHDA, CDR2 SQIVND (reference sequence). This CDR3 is CASSIEGHINYGYTI. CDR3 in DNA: TGTGCCAGTAGTATAGAGGGACACATCAACTATGGCTACACCATC.

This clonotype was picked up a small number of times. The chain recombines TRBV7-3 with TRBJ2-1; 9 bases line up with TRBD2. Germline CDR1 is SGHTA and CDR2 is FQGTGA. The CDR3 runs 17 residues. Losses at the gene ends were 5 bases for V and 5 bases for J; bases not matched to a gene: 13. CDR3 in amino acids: CASSPQEREESHNEQFF. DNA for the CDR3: TGTGCCAGCAGCCCCCAGGAGCGGGAGGAGTCCCACAATGAGCAGTTCTTC.

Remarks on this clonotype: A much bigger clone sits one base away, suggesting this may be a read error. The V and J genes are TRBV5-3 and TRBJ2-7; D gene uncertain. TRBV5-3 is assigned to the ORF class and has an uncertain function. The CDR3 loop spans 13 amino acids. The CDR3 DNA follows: TGTGCCAGCAGCTATTTGGGCCGAAGGGAGCAGTACTTC. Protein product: CASSYLGRREQYF.

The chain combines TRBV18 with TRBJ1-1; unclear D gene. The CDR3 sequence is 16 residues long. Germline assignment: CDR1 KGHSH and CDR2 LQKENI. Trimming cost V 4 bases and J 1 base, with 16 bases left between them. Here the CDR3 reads CASSHPAAYPNTEAFF. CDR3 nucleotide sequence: TGTGCCAGCTCACATCCCGCGGCGTACCCGAACACTGAAGCTTTCTTT.

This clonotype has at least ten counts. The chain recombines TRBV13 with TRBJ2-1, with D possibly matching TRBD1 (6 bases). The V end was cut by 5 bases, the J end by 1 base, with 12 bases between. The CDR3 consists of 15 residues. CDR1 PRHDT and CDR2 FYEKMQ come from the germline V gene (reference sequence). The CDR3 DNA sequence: TGTGCCAGCAGCGCAGAGGGGGTATCCTACAATGAGCAGTTCTTC. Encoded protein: CASSAEGVSYNEQFF.

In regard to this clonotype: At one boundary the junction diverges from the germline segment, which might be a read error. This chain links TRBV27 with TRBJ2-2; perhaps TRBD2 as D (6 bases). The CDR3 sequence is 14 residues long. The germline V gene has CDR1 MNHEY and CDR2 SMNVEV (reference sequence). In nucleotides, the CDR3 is TGTGCCAGCAGTTTCTTTTCCCTGGGCGGGGAGCTGTTATTT. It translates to CASSFFSLGGELLF.

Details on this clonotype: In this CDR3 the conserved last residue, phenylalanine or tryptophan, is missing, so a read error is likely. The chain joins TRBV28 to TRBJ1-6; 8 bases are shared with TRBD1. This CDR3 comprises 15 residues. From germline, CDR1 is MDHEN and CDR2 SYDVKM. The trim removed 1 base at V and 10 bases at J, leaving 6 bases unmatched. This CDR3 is CASSLLAGDRSPLHI. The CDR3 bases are TGTGCCAGCAGTTTATTGGCAGGGGACAGGTCACCCCTCCACATT.

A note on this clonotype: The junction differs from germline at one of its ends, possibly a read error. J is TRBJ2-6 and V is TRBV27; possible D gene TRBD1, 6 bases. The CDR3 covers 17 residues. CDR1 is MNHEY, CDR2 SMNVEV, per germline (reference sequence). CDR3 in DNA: TGTGCCAGCAGTACGACAGGAGCTGCCTCTAGGGCCAACGTCCTGACTTTC. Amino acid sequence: CASSTTGAASRANVLTF.

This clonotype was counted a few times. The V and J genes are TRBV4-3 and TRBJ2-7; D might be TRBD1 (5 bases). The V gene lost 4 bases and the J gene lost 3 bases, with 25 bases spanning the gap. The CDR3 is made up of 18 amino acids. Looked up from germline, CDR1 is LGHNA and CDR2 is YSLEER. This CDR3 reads CASSPPQFPGQGDYEQYF. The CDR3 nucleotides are TGCGCCAGCAGCCCCCCACAATTCCCTGGACAAGGGGACTACGAGCAGTACTTC.

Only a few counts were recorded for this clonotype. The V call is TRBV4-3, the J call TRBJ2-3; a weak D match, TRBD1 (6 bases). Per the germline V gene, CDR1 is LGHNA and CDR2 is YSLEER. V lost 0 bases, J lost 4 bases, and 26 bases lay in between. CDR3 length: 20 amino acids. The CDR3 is CASSQDKIQRTAPFADTQYF. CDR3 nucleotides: TGCGCCAGCAGCCAAGATAAGATTCAGCGGACAGCACCTTTCGCAGATACGCAGTATTTT.

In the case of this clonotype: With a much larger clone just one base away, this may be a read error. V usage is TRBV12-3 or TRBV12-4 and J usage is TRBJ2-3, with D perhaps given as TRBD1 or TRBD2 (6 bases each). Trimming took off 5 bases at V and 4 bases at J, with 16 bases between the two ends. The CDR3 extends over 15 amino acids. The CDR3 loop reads CASSLPGRGPDTQYF. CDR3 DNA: TGTGCCAGCAGTCTACCGGGACGGGGGCCAGATACGCAGTATTTT.

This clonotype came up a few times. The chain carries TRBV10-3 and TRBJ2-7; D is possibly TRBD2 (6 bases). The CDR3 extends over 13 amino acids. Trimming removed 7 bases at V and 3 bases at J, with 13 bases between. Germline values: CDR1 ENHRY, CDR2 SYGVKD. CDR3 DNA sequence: TGTGCCATCACCCCGGGAGTTAGCTACGAGCAGTACTTC. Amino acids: CAITPGVSYEQYF.

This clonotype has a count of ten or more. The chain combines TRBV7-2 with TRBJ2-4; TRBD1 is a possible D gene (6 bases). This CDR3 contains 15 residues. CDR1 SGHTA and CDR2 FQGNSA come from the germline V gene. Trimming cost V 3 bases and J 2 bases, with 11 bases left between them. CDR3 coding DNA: TGTGCCAGCAGCTTTCCGACAGGTACCAAAAACATTCAGTACTTC. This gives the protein CASSFPTGTKNIQYF.

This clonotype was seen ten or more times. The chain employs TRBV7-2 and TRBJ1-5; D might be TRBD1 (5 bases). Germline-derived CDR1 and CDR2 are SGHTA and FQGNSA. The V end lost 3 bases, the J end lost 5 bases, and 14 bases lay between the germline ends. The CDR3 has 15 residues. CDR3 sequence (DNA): TGTGCCAGCAGCTTCAGTGGTCAGGGCGATCAGCCCCAGCATTTT. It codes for CASSFSGQGDQPQHF. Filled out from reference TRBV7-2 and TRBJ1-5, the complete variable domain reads GAGVSQSPSNKVTEKGKDVELRCDPISGHTALYWYRQSLGQGLEFLIYFQGNSAPDKSGLPSDRFSAERTGGSVSTLTIQRTQQEDSAVYLCASSFSGQGDQPQHFGDGTRLSIL.

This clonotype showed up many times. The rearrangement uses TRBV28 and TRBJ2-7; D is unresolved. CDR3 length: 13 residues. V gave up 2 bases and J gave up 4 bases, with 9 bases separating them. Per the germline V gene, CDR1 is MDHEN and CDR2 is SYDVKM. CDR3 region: CASSLRGPYEQYF. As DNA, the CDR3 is TGTGCCAGCAGTTTACGTGGGCCATACGAGCAGTACTTC.